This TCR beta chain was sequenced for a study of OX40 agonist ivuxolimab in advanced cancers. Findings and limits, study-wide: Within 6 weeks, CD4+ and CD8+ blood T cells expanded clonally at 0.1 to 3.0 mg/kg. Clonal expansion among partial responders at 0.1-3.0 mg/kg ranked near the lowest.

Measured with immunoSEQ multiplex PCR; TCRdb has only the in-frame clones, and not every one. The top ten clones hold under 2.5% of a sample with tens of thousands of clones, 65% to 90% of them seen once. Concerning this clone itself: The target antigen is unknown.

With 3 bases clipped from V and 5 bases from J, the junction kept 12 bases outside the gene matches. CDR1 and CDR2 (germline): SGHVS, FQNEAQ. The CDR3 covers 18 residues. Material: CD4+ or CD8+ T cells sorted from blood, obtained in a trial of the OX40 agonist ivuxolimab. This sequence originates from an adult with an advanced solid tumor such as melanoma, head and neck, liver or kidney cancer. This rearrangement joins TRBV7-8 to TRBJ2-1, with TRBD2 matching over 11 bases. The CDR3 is CASSFGLSGRVLNNEQFF. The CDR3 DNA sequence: TGTGCCAGCAGCTTCGGGCTTAGCGGGAGGGTGTTGAACAATGAGCAGTTCTTC. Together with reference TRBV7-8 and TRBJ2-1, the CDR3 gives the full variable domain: GAGVSQSPRYKVAKRGQDVALRCDPISGHVSLFWYQQALGQGPEFLTYFQNEAQLDKSGLPSDRFFAERPEGSVSTLKIQRTQQEDSAVYLCASSFGLSGRVLNNEQFFGPGTRLTVL.